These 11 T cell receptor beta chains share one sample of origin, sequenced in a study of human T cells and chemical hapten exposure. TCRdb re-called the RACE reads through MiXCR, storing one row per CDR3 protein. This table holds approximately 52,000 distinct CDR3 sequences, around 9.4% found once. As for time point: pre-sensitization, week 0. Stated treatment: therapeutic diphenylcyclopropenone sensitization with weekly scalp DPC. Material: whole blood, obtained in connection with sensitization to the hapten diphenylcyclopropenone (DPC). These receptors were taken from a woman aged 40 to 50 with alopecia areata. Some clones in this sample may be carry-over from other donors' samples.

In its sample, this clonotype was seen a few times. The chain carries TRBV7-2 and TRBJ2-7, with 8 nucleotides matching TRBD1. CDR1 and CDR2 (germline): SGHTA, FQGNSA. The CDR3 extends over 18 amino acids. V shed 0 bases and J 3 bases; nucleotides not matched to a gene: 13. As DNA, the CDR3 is TGTGCCAGCAGCTTAGCCACAGGGGGTACTACCATTTTCTACGAGCAGTACTTC. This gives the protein CASSLATGGTTIFYEQYF.

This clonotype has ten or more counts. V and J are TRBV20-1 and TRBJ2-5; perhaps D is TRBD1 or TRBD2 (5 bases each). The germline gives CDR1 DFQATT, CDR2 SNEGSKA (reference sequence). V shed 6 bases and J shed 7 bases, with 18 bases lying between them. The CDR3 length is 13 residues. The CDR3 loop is CSAGDRATGTQYF. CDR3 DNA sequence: TGCAGTGCGGGGGACCGAGCTACTGGGACCCAGTACTTC.

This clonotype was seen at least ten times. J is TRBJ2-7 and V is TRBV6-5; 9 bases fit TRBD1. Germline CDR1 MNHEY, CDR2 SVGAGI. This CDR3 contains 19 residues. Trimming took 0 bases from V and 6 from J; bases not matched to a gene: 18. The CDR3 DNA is TGTGCCAGCAGTTACTCCGGACACTCCGGGACAGGGAATTTTTTCGAGCAGTACTTC. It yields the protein CASSYSGHSGTGNFFEQYF.

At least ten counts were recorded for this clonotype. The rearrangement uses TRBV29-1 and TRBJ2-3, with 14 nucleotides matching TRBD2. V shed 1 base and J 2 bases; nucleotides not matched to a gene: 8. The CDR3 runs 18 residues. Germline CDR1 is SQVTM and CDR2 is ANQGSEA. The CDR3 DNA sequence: TGCAGCGTTGAAGGCCTGACTAGCGGGGGGGCGGACACAGATACGCAGTATTTT. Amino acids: CSVEGLTSGGADTDTQYF.

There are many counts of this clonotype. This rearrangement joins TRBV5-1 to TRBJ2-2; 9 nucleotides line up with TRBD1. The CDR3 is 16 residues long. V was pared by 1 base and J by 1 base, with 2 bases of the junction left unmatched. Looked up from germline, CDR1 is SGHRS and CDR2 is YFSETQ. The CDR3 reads CASSLMTGGNTGELFF. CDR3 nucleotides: TGCGCCAGCAGCTTGATGACAGGGGGGAACACCGGGGAGCTGTTTTTT.

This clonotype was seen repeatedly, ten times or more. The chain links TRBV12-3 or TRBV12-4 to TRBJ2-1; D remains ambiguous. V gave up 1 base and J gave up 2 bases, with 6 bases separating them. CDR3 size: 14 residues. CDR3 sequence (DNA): TGTGCCAGCAGTTTAGGTAGAACCTACAATGAGCAGTTCTTC. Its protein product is CASSLGRTYNEQFF.

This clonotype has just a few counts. CDR3 residues: CASSPQGGESSYEQYF. The DNA for the CDR3 is TGTGCCAGCTCACCACAGGGCGGGGAAAGTTCCTACGAGCAGTACTTC. The rearrangement uses TRBV18 and TRBJ2-7, with a tentative D call TRBD2 (6 bases). The CDR3 extends over 16 amino acids. V was pared by 1 base and J by 1 base, with 14 bases between. Germline V lookup: CDR1 KGHSH, CDR2 LQKENI.

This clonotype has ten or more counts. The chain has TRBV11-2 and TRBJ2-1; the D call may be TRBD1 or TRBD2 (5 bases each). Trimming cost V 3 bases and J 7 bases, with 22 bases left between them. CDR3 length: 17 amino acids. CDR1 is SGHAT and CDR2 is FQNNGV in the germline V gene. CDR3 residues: CASSFIQSGRIANEQFF. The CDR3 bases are TGTGCCAGCAGCTTTATCCAGTCGGGGCGGATCGCGAATGAGCAGTTCTTC. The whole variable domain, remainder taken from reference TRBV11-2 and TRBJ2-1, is EAGVAQSPRYKIIEKRQSVAFWCNPISGHATLYWYQQILGQGPKLLIQFQNNGVVDDSQLPKDRFSAERLKGVDSTLKIQPAKLEDSAVYLCASSFIQSGRIANEQFFGPGTRLTVL.

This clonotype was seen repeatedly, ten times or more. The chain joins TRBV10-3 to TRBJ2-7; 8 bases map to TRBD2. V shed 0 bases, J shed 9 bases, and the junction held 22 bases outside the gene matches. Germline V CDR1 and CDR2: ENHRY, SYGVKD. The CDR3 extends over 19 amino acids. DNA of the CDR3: TGTGCCATCAGTGAGTCTAGTCTAGCGGGCGCCCACAACACACCACGGCAGTACTTC. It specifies CAISESSLAGAHNTPRQYF.

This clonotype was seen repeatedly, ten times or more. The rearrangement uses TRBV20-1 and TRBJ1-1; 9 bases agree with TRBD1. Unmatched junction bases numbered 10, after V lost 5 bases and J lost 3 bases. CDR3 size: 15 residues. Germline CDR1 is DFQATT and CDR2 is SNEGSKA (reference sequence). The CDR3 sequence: CSAPRTGAGDTEAFF. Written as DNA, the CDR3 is TGCAGTGCTCCGCGGACAGGGGCCGGCGACACTGAAGCTTTCTTT.

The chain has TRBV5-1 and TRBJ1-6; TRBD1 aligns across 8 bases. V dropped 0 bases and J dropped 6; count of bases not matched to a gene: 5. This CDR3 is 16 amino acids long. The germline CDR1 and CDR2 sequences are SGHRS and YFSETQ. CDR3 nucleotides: TGCGCCAGCAGCTTGGCAGGGGGCGGAAGTAATTCACCCCTCCACTTT. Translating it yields CASSLAGGGSNSPLHF.